This TCR beta chain comes out of a study of OX40 agonist ivuxolimab in advanced cancers. About the study: The study treated patients with ivuxolimab, an agonistic anti-OX40 (CD134) antibody.

Generated by immunoSEQ multiplex PCR, the TCRdb table keeps only in-frame clones and is missing some. The table has about 52,000 clones, approximately 87% seen once. The study, taken as a whole, reports: The investigators did not determine what antigen specificity the expanded peripheral T cells had.

Worth noting for this clone: The antigen remains undetermined.

Germline trimming cut 5 bases from V and 6 bases from J; bases unmatched to any gene: 14. From germline, CDR1 is MDHEN and CDR2 SYDVKM. CDR3 length: 16 residues. The starting material was CD4+ or CD8+ T cells sorted from blood, obtained in a trial of the OX40 agonist ivuxolimab. This receptor was obtained from an adult with an advanced solid tumor such as melanoma, head and neck, liver or kidney cancer. The chain has TRBV28 and TRBJ2-3; the match to TRBD2 covers 7 bases. CDR3 in DNA: TGTGCCAGCAGTCTCCCGGTTGGGCGGGGGTCGGATACGCAGTATTTT. It encodes CASSLPVGRGSDTQYF.